These 13 T cell receptor beta chains were sequenced from one sample in a study of blood T cell repertoires in COVID-19 (dated by TCRdb to the early 2020s). The library was prepared using the immunoSEQ multiplex PCR assay. What TCRdb holds here is the immuneACCESS table cut down to in-frame rearrangements. Part of the clones is not present; checked against another copy, under half of the missing clones reflect an unresolved V gene, and the others are unexplained. For this sample the table gives about 190,000 clones, of which around nine tenths were detected only once. Less than 7.5% of the sample is held by the ten biggest clonotypes. Sequencing was done on a sample of peripheral blood. These receptors were collected from a middle-aged woman who had recovered from COVID-19.

This chain uses TRBV19 with TRBJ2-1; TRBD1 matches at 7 bases. CDR1 is LNHDA and CDR2 is SQIVND in the germline V gene (reference sequence). This CDR3 is 15 amino acids long. Trimming cost V 1 base and J 8 bases; bases outside gene matches: 8. CDR3 DNA: TGTGCCAGTAGTATAGGGGGACAGTCCGGGGATGAGCAGTTCTTC. Its protein is CASSIGGQSGDEQFF.

This chain links TRBV4-2 with TRBJ1-2, with unresolved D. From germline, CDR1 is LGHNA and CDR2 YNFKEQ. The germline V and J ends were trimmed by 0 bases and 0 bases, with 5 bases remaining between them. The CDR3 spans 14 residues. The CDR3 loop is CASSQDTANYGYTF. DNA for the CDR3: TGTGCCAGCAGCCAAGATACAGCTAACTATGGCTACACCTTC.

This clone showed up just a few times. The CDR3 loop reads CASSQVTGGSPQHF. CDR3 DNA: TGCGCCAGCAGCCAAGTAACAGGGGGAAGCCCCCAGCATTTT. The gene calls are TRBV4-3 and TRBJ1-5, with 8 nucleotides matching TRBD1. The germline V gene encodes CDR1 LGHNA and CDR2 YSLEER. The V and J ends lost 1 base and 10 bases, in that order; junction bases with no gene match: 6. CDR3 size: 14 residues.

The chain is built from TRBV27 and TRBJ2-4, with TRBD2 as a possible D gene (6 bases). Looked up from germline, CDR1 is MNHEY and CDR2 is SMNVEV (reference sequence). This CDR3 is 15 amino acids long. The germline V and J ends were trimmed by 4 bases and 0 bases, with 10 bases remaining between them. CDR3 DNA: TGTGCCAGCAGTTATAGCGGACTAGCCAAAAACATTCAGTACTTC. Translation: CASSYSGLAKNIQYF.

The V and J genes are TRBV18 and TRBJ1-5; 7 bases are shared with TRBD1. V shed 0 bases, J shed 2 bases, and the junction held 7 bases outside the gene matches. The CDR3 consists of 17 residues. Per germline, CDR1 KGHSH and CDR2 LQKENI. This CDR3 reads CASSPPQGTVGNQPQHF. As DNA, the CDR3 is TGTGCCAGCTCACCACCACAGGGGACAGTGGGCAATCAGCCCCAGCATTTT.

The chain is built from TRBV5-5 and TRBJ1-3, with a tentative D call TRBD1 (5 bases). Trimming cost V 2 bases and J 2 bases, with 8 bases left between them. Germline V lookup: CDR1 SGHKS, CDR2 YYEKEE (reference sequence). The CDR3 spans 14 residues. CDR3 loop: CASSFWGAGNTIYF. CDR3 nucleotides: TGTGCCAGCAGCTTTTGGGGGGCTGGAAACACCATATATTTT.

This clone was observed once. Written as DNA, the CDR3 is TGTGCCAGCAGACTATCTCTCTATGGCTACACCTTC. This translates into CASRLSLYGYTF. The V gene is TRBV12-3 or TRBV12-4, the J gene TRBJ1-2; no definite D call. V dropped 6 bases and J dropped 4 bases, with 9 bases sitting between them. The CDR3 has 12 amino acids.

By sample fraction, this clone is medium-sized. The rearrangement uses TRBV27 and TRBJ2-1; 8 bases fit TRBD2. Trimming took 1 base from V and 8 from J; bases not matched to a gene: 13. The CDR3 extends over 17 amino acids. Germline assignment: CDR1 MNHEY and CDR2 SMNVEV (reference sequence). The CDR3 region has the DNA TGTGCCAGCAGTTTATTTAGCGGGACTAGTCTTAACCATGAGCAGTTCTTC. As protein: CASSLFSGTSLNHEQFF.

This clone has a single count. The chain is built from TRBV5-1 and TRBJ2-6; D is uncertain. The CDR3 runs to 15 residues. In germline, CDR1 is SGHRS, CDR2 YFSETQ. The germline V and J ends were trimmed by 4 bases and 4 bases, with 12 bases remaining between them. The CDR3 DNA sequence: TGCGCCAGCAGCCCCCCGCTGGCCGGGGCCAACGTCCTGACTTTC. Translated: CASSPPLAGANVLTF.

The V gene is TRBV9, the J gene TRBJ2-1; 7 nucleotides line up with TRBD2. The CDR3 is 17 amino acids. V was pared by 0 bases and J by 4 bases, with 10 bases of the junction left unmatched. The germline V gene encodes CDR1 SGDLS and CDR2 YYNGEE. The CDR3 here is CASSVGAGALRYNEQFF. The CDR3 coding sequence is TGTGCCAGCAGCGTAGGGGCGGGAGCGCTCAGATACAATGAGCAGTTCTTC. Complete variable domain (other parts from reference TRBV9 and TRBJ2-1): DSGVTQTPKHLITATGQRVTLRCSPRSGDLSVYWYQQSLDQGLQFLIQYYNGEERAKGNILERFSAQQFPDLHSELNLSSLELGDSALYFCASSVGAGALRYNEQFFGPGTRLTVL.

The chain is built from TRBV28 and TRBJ2-3; 7 bases align to TRBD1. There are 17 residues in the CDR3. The germline V gene has CDR1 MDHEN and CDR2 SYDVKM. With V trimmed by 3 bases and J by 0 bases, 9 bases remained unmatched. CDR3 residues: CASSFQRGTVSTDTQYF. The CDR3 DNA follows: TGTGCCAGCAGTTTCCAAAGAGGGACAGTGAGCACAGATACGCAGTATTTT.

The rearrangement uses TRBV11-2 and TRBJ2-6; perhaps TRBD1 as D (5 bases). Germline CDR1 and CDR2: SGHAT and FQNNGV. The CDR3 is 16 residues long. V lost 0 bases and J lost 4, with 10 bases in between. CDR3 sequence reads: CASSLDLGPGANVLTF. DNA for the CDR3: TGTGCCAGCAGCTTAGATCTGGGGCCCGGGGCCAACGTCCTGACTTTC.

The CDR3 protein is CASSDARGRGTEAFF. CDR3 DNA sequence: TGTGCCAGCAGTGACGCCAGGGGGCGAGGAACTGAAGCTTTCTTT. The V call is TRBV25-1, the J call TRBJ1-1, with TRBD1 matching 8 bases. Germline CDR1 MGHDK, CDR2 SYGVNS. The trim removed 3 bases at V and 5 bases at J, leaving 8 bases unmatched. This CDR3 region has 15 residues.